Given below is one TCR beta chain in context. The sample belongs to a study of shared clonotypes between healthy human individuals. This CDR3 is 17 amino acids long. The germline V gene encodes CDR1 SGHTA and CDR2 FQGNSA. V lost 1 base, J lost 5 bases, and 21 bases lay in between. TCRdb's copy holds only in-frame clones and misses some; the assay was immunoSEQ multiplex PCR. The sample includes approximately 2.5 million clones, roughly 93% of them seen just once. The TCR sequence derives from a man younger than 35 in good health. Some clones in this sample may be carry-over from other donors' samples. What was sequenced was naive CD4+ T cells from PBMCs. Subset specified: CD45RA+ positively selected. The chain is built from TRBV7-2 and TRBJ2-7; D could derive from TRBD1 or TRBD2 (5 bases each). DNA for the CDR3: TGTGCCAGCAGCTTAGGGGGGATACAGGACGCCCTGGACGAGCAGTACTTC. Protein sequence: CASSLGGIQDALDEQYF.